Below are 20 T cell receptor beta chains sequenced from a single sample in a study of blood T cell repertoires in COVID-19. Generated by immunoSEQ multiplex PCR, the TCRdb table keeps only in-frame clones and is missing some. In the table there are 220,000 or so clones, roughly 84% of which are singletons. The material sequenced was peripheral blood. The receptors derive from a woman in her thirties who had recovered from COVID-19.

This clone was seen more than once but under ten times. The rearrangement uses TRBV5-1 and TRBJ2-7; 10 bases agree with TRBD2. The junction had 6 bases not matched to a gene; V was cut back by 0 bases and J by 6 bases. The CDR3 sequence is 15 residues long. CDR1 and CDR2 from the germline V gene are SGHRS and YFSETQ. In nucleotides, the CDR3 is TGCGCCAGCAGCTTGGCGAGGCTAGCGGGAGCCGAGCAGTACTTC. It specifies CASSLARLAGAEQYF. Based on the CDR3 plus reference TRBV5-1 and TRBJ2-7, the full variable domain is KAGVTQTPRYLIKTRGQQVTLSCSPISGHRSVSWYQQTPGQGLQFLFEYFSETQRNKGNFPGRFSGRQFSNSRSEMNVSTLELGDSALYLCASSLARLAGAEQYFGPGTRLTVT.

V usage is TRBV11-2 and J usage is TRBJ1-2, with a possible D match to TRBD1 (6 bases). Germline values: CDR1 SGHAT, CDR2 FQNNGV. Trimming left V 5 bases short and J 6 bases short, with 16 bases between. CDR3 length equals 14 residues. The CDR3 reads CASSRQGRVHGYTF. CDR3 bases: TGTGCCAGCAGCAGGCAGGGGCGCGTACATGGCTACACCTTC.

The genes are TRBV28 and TRBJ2-7; D remains unclear. The length of the CDR3 is 12 residues. With 10 bases removed from V and 1 base from J, the gap between germline ends came to 11 bases. The germline V gene has CDR1 MDHEN and CDR2 SYDVKM. Written as DNA, the CDR3 is TGTGCCATCGCCGGTATTTCCTACGAGCAGTACTTC. Its protein is CAIAGISYEQYF.

Written as DNA, the CDR3 is TGTGCCATCAGTGATGGGGGGAGTTCATATACGCAGTATTTT. It encodes CAISDGGSSYTQYF. The chain recombines TRBV10-3 with TRBJ2-3, with D possibly matching TRBD2 (6 bases). There are 14 residues in the CDR3. V was shortened by 3 bases and J by 7 bases, with 14 bases between the two germline ends. CDR1 is ENHRY and CDR2 is SYGVKD in the germline V gene.

The J gene is TRBJ2-2, the V gene TRBV23-1; tentatively, D is TRBD2 (6 bases). TRBV23-1 is sorted into the ORF group, with uncertain function. CDR3 length equals 17 residues. V was trimmed by 2 bases and J by 4 bases, leaving 17 bases between them. As DNA, the CDR3 is TGCGCCAGCAGTCAAATCCGGGGGAAGGGTGGCACCGGGGAGCTGTTTTTT. Protein sequence: CASSQIRGKGGTGELFF.

The chain employs TRBV7-9 and TRBJ2-2, with D possibly being TRBD2 (5 bases). Germline-derived CDR1 and CDR2 are SEHNR and FQNEAQ (reference sequence). Trimming shortened V by 0 bases and J by 0 bases, and 11 bases separated the two germline ends. This CDR3 is 17 amino acids long. CDR3: CASSLALRVANTGELFF. For the CDR3, the DNA is TGTGCCAGCAGCTTAGCGTTGCGGGTCGCGAACACCGGGGAGCTGTTTTTT.

J is TRBJ2-7 and V is TRBV6-5; 10 bases line up with TRBD2. CDR1 and CDR2 (germline): MNHEY, SVGAGI. Germline trimming cut 4 bases from V and 6 bases from J; bases unmatched to any gene: 6. This CDR3 contains 14 residues. CDR3 residues: CASSLERTSGEQYF. The CDR3 bases are TGTGCCAGCAGTTTGGAGCGGACTAGCGGCGAGCAGTACTTC.

In DNA form, the CDR3 reads TGTGCCAGCAGCTTTATCGGGACTAGCGACTACGAGCAGTACTTC. It encodes CASSFIGTSDYEQYF. The genes are TRBV7-9 and TRBJ2-7, with 10 bases identical to TRBD2. Trimming cost V 3 bases and J 3 bases; bases outside gene matches: 5. CDR1 and CDR2 from the germline V gene are SEHNR and FQNEAQ (reference sequence). The CDR3 contains 15 residues.

The V call is TRBV19, the J call TRBJ1-1; D is undetermined. V shed 3 bases and J shed 0 bases, with 8 bases lying between them. Germline loops: CDR1 LNHDA, CDR2 SQIVND (reference sequence). The CDR3 has 14 residues. CDR3 DNA: TGTGCCAGTAGTATTAGGAGCCTGAACACTGAAGCTTTCTTT. Translating gives CASSIRSLNTEAFF.

The V and J genes are TRBV11-3 and TRBJ1-2; 7 bases fit TRBD1. Per the germline V gene, CDR1 is SGHNT and CDR2 is YENEEA. Germline trimming cut 5 bases from V and 5 bases from J; bases unmatched to any gene: 8. CDR3 length equals 14 residues. CDR3 residues: CASSKYRGHYGYTF. The DNA of the CDR3 is TGTGCCAGCAGCAAATACAGGGGTCATTATGGCTACACCTTC.

The J gene is TRBJ2-5, the V gene TRBV3-1 (or the pseudogene TRBV3-2); 7 bases map to TRBD2. The CDR3 is 17 residues long. Germline trimming cut 0 bases from V and 4 bases from J; bases unmatched to any gene: 11. Germline V CDR1 and CDR2: LGHDT, YNNKEL (reference sequence). The CDR3 protein is CASSQEITGGLPETQYF. The CDR3 DNA reads as TGTGCCAGCAGCCAAGAAATAACGGGAGGTCTTCCAGAGACCCAGTACTTC.

A single count supports this clone. The J gene is TRBJ1-6, the V gene TRBV7-9, with TRBD1 matching over 9 bases. Trimming at V came to 4 bases and at J to 10 bases, leaving 8 bases not matched to a gene. The CDR3 covers 15 residues. Germline CDR1 SEHNR, CDR2 FQNEAQ (reference sequence). The CDR3 DNA follows: TGTGCCAGCAGCTGGACTTCGGGACAGGGCTCACCCCTCCACTTT. It specifies CASSWTSGQGSPLHF. Complete variable domain (other parts from reference TRBV7-9 and TRBJ1-6): DTGVSQNPRHKITKRGQNVTFRCDPISEHNRLYWYRQTLGQGPEFLTYFQNEAQLEKSRLLSDRFSAERPKGSFSTLEIQRTEQGDSAMYLCASSWTSGQGSPLHFGNGTRLTVT.

This chain joins TRBV27 and TRBJ2-1; possible D gene TRBD1, 5 bases. Germline-derived CDR1 and CDR2 are MNHEY and SMNVEV (reference sequence). Trimming took 5 bases from V and 4 from J, leaving 9 bases between them. CDR3 length equals 13 residues. CDR3 nucleotide sequence: TGTGCCAGCAGTAGACAGAAATACAATGAGCAGTTCTTC. Protein sequence: CASSRQKYNEQFF.

The chain uses TRBV27 and TRBJ2-3, with D possibly being TRBD2 (5 bases). This CDR3 contains 16 residues. CDR1 and CDR2 (germline): MNHEY, SMNVEV (reference sequence). V lost 5 bases and J lost 0, with 15 bases in between. CDR3 loop: CASSILLGTSTDTQYF. The CDR3 DNA reads TGTGCCAGCAGTATCCTACTAGGAACTAGCACAGATACGCAGTATTTT.

The V gene is TRBV5-1, the J gene TRBJ1-3; no clear D. The CDR3 runs 14 residues. Germline V lookup: CDR1 SGHRS, CDR2 YFSETQ. Trimming cost V 0 bases and J 8 bases, with 12 bases left between them. This CDR3 reads CASSLAGGSDTIYF. The CDR3 DNA sequence: TGCGCCAGCAGCTTGGCCGGCGGATCGGACACCATATATTTT.

V and J are TRBV3-1 (or the pseudogene TRBV3-2) and TRBJ2-5; D might be TRBD2 (5 bases). The V gene's germline CDR1 is LGHDT and CDR2 YNNKEL (reference sequence). V was cut by 1 base and J by 1 base, with 13 bases left in between. This CDR3 is 16 amino acids long. The CDR3: CASSQGVQSGQETQYF. The CDR3 DNA sequence: TGTGCCAGCAGCCAAGGCGTCCAGAGCGGCCAAGAGACCCAGTACTTC.

The chain has TRBV24-1 and TRBJ2-1, with D unresolved. Between the trimmed V and J ends, which lost 1 base and 9 bases, there was a span of 3 bases. Germline V lookup: CDR1 KGHDR, CDR2 SFDVKD. The CDR3 is made up of 11 amino acids. This chain's CDR3 is CATSDFLEQFF. DNA of the CDR3: TGTGCCACCAGTGATTTTCTTGAGCAGTTCTTC.

The V gene is TRBV7-3, the J gene TRBJ2-3, with D possibly matching TRBD2 (5 bases). The CDR3 is made up of 15 amino acids. Germline CDR1 is SGHTA and CDR2 is FQGTGA. V was pared by 5 bases and J by 4 bases, with 16 bases between. The CDR3 is CASSTGRGIADTQYF. CDR3 DNA: TGTGCCAGCAGCACGGGGAGAGGGATTGCAGATACGCAGTATTTT.

Points on this clone: At the DNA level, this CDR3 is encoded by other sequences in the same sample as well. The chain is built from TRBV6-5 and TRBJ2-1; the D gene is possibly TRBD1 (5 bases). The V and J ends lost 2 bases and 0 bases respectively, with 8 bases between them. The V gene's germline CDR1 is MNHEY and CDR2 SVGAGI. This CDR3 is built from 15 residues. The CDR3 is CASSYVDSSYNEQFF. In DNA, the CDR3 is TGTGCCAGCAGTTACGTAGACAGCTCCTACAATGAGCAGTTCTTC.

This chain connects TRBV20-1 to TRBJ2-7, with 12 positions matching TRBD2. CDR3 length: 11 residues. V trimming: 2 bases; J trimming: 12 bases; junction bases outside the gene matches: 2. Per the germline V gene, CDR1 is DFQATT and CDR2 is SNEGSKA (reference sequence). The CDR3 reads CSARLAGGWYF. In DNA form, the CDR3 reads TGCAGTGCTAGACTAGCGGGAGGGTGGTACTTC.